This entry is about one T cell receptor (beta chain). The data were produced by immunoSEQ multiplex PCR, yet TCRdb's version contains in-frame clones alone and is incomplete. The sample has roughly 390,000 clones, approximately 86% seen once. The treatment here: 15 to 20 received Ad26.COV2.S at low or high dose, single or two shots; about 5 received placebo; per-sample allocation not given. After the first vaccine or placebo injection, samples were drawn on day 63. The data belong to a study of Ad26.COV2.S vaccination and SARS-CoV-2 variants. Germline trimming cut 5 bases from V and 2 bases from J; bases unmatched to any gene: 17. The germline CDR1 and CDR2 sequences are LNHDA and SQIVND (reference sequence). The CDR3 consists of 19 residues.

The sequence was collected from a person aged 18-65 years who received the Ad26.COV2.S COVID-19 vaccine or a placebo. The chain has TRBV19 and TRBJ1-4; 7 nucleotides agree with TRBD1. The specimen comprised peripheral blood, sampled in a trial of Ad26.COV2.S vaccine versus placebo. The DNA of the CDR3 is TGTGCCAGTAGTCCGGACAGGAGGCGTGTGGCGCGCACTAATGAAAAACTGTTTTTT. Protein: CASSPDRRRVARTNEKLFF.